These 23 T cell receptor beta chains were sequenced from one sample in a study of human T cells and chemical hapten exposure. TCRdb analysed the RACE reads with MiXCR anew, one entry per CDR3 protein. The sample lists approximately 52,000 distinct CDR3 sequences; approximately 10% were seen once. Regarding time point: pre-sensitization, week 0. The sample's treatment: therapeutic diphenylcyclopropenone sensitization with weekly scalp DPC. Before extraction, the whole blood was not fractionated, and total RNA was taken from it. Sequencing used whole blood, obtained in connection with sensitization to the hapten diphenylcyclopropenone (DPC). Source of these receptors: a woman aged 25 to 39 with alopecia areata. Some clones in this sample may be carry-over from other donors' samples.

CDR3 sequence: CSARSWTGTDTQYF. The CDR3 nucleotides are TGCAGTGCTAGATCCTGGACAGGGACAGATACGCAGTATTTT. The chain recombines TRBV20-1 with TRBJ2-3; 8 positions agree with TRBD1. Germline assignment: CDR1 DFQATT and CDR2 SNEGSKA (reference sequence). V lost 2 bases, J lost 3 bases, and 4 bases stayed unmatched. This CDR3 has 14 amino acids.

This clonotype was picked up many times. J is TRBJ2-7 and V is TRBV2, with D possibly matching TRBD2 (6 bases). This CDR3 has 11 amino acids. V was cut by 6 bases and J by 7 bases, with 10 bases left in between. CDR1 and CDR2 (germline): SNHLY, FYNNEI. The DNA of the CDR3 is TGTGCCAGCAGCGTTGCGGGAGAGCAGTACTTC. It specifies CASSVAGEQYF.

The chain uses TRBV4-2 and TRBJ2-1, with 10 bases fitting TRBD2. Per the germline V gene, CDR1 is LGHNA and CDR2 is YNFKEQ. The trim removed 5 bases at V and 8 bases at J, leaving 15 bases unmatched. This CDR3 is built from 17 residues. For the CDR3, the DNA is TGTGCCAGCAGCGTCCAACCTTTAGCGGGGGGTTACGATGAGCAGTTCTTC. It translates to CASSVQPLAGGYDEQFF.

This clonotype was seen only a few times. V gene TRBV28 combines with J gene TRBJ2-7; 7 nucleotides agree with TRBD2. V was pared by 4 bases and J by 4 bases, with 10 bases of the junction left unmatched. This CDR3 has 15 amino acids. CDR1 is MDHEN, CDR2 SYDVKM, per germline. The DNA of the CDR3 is TGTGCCAGCAGTTCCCCAGGGAGGGGTGATTACGAGCAGTACTTC. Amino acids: CASSSPGRGDYEQYF.

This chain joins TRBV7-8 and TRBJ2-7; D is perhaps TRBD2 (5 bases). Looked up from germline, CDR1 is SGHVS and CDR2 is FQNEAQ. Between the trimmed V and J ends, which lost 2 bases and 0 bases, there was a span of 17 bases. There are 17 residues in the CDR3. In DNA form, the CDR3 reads TGTGCCAGCAGCTTAAAGTTTCGAGCGGAAAGCTCCTACGAGCAGTACTTC. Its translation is CASSLKFRAESSYEQYF.

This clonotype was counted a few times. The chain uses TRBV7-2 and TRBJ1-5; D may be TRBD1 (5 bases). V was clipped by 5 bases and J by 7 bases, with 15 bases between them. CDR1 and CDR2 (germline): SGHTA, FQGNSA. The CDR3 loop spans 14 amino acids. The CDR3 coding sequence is TGTGCCAGCAGCCCACCCGGGGGAAGACAGCCCCAGCATTTT. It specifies CASSPPGGRQPQHF.

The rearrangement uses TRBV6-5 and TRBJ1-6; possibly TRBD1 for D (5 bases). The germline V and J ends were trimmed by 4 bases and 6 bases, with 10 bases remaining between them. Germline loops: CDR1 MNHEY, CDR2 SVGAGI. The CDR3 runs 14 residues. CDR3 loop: CASSSGRVNSPLHF. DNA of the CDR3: TGTGCCAGCAGTTCGGGACGGGTTAATTCACCCCTCCACTTT.

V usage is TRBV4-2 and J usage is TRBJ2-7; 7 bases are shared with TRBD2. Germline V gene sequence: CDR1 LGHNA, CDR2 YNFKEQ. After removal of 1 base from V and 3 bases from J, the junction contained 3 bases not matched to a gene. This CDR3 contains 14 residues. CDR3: CASSQVQRGYEQYF. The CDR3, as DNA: TGTGCCAGCAGCCAAGTGCAGCGGGGCTACGAGCAGTACTTC.

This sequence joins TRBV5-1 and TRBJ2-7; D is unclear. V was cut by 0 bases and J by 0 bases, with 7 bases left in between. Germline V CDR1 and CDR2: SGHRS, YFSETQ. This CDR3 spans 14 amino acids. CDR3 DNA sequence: TGCGCCAGCAGCTTGGAGCCAGGCTCCTACGAGCAGTACTTC. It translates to CASSLEPGSYEQYF.

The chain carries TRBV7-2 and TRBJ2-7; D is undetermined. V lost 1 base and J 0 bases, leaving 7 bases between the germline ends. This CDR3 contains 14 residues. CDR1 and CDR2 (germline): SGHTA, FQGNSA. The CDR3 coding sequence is TGTGCCAGCAGCTTAGTCGCAGACTCCTACGAGCAGTACTTC. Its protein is CASSLVADSYEQYF.

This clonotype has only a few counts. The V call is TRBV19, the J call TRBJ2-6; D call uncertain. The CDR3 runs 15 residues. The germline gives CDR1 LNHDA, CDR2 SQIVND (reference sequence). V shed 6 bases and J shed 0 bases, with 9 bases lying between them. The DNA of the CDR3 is TGTGCCAGTAGCTCCATATCCTCTGGGGCCAACGTCCTGACTTTC. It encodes CASSSISSGANVLTF.

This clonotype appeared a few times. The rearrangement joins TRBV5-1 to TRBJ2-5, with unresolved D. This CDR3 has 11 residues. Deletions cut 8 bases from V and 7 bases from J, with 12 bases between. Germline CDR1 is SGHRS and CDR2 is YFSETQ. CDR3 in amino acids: CASNTGRTQYF. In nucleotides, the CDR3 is TGCGCCAGTAACACCGGTAGGACCCAGTACTTC.

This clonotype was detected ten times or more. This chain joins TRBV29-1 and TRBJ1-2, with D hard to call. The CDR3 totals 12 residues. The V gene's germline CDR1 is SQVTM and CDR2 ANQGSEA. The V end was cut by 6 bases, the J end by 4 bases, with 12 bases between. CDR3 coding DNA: TGCAGCGTGGACGATCCTGGCTATGGCTACACCTTC. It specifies CSVDDPGYGYTF.

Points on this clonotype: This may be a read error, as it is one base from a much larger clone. The CDR3 DNA reads as TGCAGCGTGCAACAAGGACTGCCCCGAGGGTACAGGCAGTACTTC. As protein: CSVQQGLPRGYRQYF. The chain employs TRBV29-1 and TRBJ2-7; D may be TRBD2 (5 bases). V was shortened by 6 bases and J by 9 bases, with 27 bases between the two germline ends. Per the germline V gene, CDR1 is SQVTM and CDR2 is ANQGSEA. This CDR3 has 15 amino acids.

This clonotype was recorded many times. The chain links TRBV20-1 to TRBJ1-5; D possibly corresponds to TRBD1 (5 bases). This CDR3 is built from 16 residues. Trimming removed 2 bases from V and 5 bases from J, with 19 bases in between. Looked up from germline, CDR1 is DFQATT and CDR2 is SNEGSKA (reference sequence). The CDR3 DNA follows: TGCAGTGCTAGACACGGCTCAGGGATAAGGTATCAGCCCCAGCATTTT. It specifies CSARHGSGIRYQPQHF.

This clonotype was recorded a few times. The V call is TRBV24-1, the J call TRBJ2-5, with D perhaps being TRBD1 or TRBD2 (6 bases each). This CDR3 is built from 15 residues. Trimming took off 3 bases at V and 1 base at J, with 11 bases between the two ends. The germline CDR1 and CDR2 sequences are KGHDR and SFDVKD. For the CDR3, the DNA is TGTGCCACCAGTGATGCGGGACACACCCAAGAGACCCAGTACTTC. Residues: CATSDAGHTQETQYF.

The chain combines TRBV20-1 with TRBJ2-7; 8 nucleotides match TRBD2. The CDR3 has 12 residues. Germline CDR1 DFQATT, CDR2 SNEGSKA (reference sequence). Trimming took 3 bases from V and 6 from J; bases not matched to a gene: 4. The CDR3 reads CSASSGGSEQYF. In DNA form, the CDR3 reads TGCAGTGCTAGCAGCGGGGGTAGCGAGCAGTACTTC.

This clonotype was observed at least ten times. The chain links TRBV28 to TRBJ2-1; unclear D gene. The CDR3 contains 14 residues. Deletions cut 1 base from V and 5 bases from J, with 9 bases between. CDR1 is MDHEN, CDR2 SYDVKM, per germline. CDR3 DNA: TGTGCCAGCAGTTTATCCGATCCGAACAATGAGCAGTTCTTC. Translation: CASSLSDPNNEQFF.

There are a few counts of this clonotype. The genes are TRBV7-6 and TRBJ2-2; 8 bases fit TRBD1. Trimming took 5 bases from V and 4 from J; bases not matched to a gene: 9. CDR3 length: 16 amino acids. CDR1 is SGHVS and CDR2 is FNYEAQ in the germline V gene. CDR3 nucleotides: TGTGCCAGCAGCGTAAACAGGGGGGTCGTCACCGGGGAGCTGTTTTTT. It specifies CASSVNRGVVTGELFF.

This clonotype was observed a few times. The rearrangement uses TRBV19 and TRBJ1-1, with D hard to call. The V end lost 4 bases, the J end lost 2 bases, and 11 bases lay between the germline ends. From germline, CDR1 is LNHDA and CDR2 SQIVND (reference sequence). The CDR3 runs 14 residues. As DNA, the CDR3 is TGTGCCAGTAGTAGCCCCGGGAGTAACACTGAAGCTTTCTTT. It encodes CASSSPGSNTEAFF.

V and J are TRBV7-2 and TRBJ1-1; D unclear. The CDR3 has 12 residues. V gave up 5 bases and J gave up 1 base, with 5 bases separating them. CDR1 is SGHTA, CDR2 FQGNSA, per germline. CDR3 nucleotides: TGTGCCAGCAGCCCACAGAACACTGAAGCTTTCTTT. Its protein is CASSPQNTEAFF.

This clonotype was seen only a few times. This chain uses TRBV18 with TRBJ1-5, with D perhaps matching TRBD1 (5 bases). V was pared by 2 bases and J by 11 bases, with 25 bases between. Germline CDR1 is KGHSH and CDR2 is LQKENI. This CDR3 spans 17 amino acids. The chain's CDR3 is CASSPIAALGTDHAQHF. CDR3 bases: TGTGCCAGCTCACCAATTGCTGCCCTCGGGACTGATCATGCCCAGCATTTT.

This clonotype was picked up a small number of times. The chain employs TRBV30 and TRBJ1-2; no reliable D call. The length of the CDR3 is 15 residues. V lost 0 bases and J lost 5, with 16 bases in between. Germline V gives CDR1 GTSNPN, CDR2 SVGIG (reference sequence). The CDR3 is CAWSVRGEVRYGYTF. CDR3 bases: TGTGCCTGGAGTGTACGTGGGGAAGTTCGGTATGGCTACACCTTC.